This T cell receptor beta chain was profiled in a study of T cell repertoires in cytomegalovirus infection. This clonotype was found a few times. Its target is unknown. TCRdb reanalysed the reads using MiXCR and keeps one entry per CDR3 protein. The table has tens of thousands of distinct CDR3 sequences, around 20% seen once. The V gene's germline CDR1 is MNHEY and CDR2 SVGEGT. V was clipped by 0 bases and J by 5 bases, with 7 bases between them. The CDR3 has 13 residues. The sample here was CD8+ T cells from cultured PBMCs, taken from culture after CMV antigen stimulation. The chain employs TRBV6-2 or TRBV6-3 and TRBJ2-5; D is undetermined. This TCR was recovered from a human donor in good health (CMV status not recorded). Some clones in this sample may be carry-over from other donors' samples. The CDR3 sequence is CASSYSPTETQYF. CDR3 sequence (DNA): TGTGCCAGCAGTTACTCCCCAACGGAGACCCAGTACTTC.